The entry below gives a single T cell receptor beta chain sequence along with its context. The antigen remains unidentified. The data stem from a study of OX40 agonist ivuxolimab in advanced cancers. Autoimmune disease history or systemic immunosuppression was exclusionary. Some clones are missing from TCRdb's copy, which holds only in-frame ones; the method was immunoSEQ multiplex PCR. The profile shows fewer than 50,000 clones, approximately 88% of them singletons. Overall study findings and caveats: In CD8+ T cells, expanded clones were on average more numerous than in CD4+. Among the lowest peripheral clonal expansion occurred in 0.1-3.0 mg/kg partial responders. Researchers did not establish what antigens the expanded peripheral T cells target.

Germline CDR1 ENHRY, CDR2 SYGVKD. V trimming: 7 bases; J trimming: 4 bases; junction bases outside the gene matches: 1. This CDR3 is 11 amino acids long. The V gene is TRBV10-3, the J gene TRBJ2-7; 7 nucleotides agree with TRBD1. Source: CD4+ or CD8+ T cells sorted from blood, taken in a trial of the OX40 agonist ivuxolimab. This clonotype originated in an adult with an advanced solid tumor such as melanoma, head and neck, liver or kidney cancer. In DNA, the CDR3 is TGTGCCATCAAACAGGGGTACGAGCAGTACTTC. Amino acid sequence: CAIKQGYEQYF.